These T cell receptor beta chains were read from a single sample in a study of T cell responses to AZD1222 COVID-19 vaccine. The method was immunoSEQ multiplex PCR; TCRdb's version includes in-frame clones alone and lacks a portion of them. The data hold 250,000 to 300,000 clones, with about 94% observed a single time. The specimen comprised peripheral blood, sampled 28 days after the second AZD1222 dose. These receptors all stem from an adult who received the AZD1222 COVID-19 vaccine. CDR3s include the opening cysteine and the closing phenylalanine or tryptophan. The D gene is left open where the match is weak. Clone size is given for some rows only: seen once, a few or many times, or a class if the clone is expanded.

TRBJ1-1,.,.,TRBV5-4,CASTLGLTVADTEAFF,TGTGCCAGCACCCTAGGTTTGACAGTCGCGGACACTGAAGCTTTCTTT
TRBJ2-1,.,once,TRBV6-1,CASSEWGKRHSYNEQFF,TGTGCCAGCAGTGAATGGGGTAAGCGGCACTCCTACAATGAGCAGTTCTTC
TRBJ2-2,TRBD2,.,TRBV7-2,CASSLAAGGGKGELFF,TGTGCCAGCAGCTTAGCGGCCGGCGGGGGTAAAGGGGAGCTGTTTTTT
TRBJ2-4,.,.,TRBV20-1,CSASQGTKNIQYF,TGCAGTGCTAGTCAGGGAACCAAAAACATTCAGTACTTC
TRBJ2-7,TRBD1,.,TRBV29-1,CSVEDRGAGTGSYEQYF,TGCAGCGTTGAAGATCGGGGGGCCGGGACAGGGTCCTACGAGCAGTACTTC
TRBJ1-5,.,.,TRBV4-2,CASSQAEGNNQPQHF,TGTGCCAGCAGCCAAGCCGAGGGGAACAATCAGCCCCAGCATTTT
TRBJ2-3,TRBD2,.,TRBV6-5,CASSSSGRAEDTQYF,TGTGCCAGCAGTTCTAGCGGGAGGGCCGAAGATACGCAGTATTTT
TRBJ1-5,TRBD1,.,TRBV6-8,CASSRDRGSSNQPQHF,TGTGCCAGCAGCCGTGACAGGGGGTCGAGCAATCAGCCCCAGCATTTT
TRBJ2-2,.,.,TRBV3-1/TRBV3-2,CASSSVGGELFF,TGTGCCAGCAGCTCCGTGGGCGGGGAGCTGTTTTTT
TRBJ1-1,TRBD1,.,TRBV19,CASTLDRGYTEAFF,TGTGCCAGTACCCTCGACAGGGGCTACACTGAAGCTTTCTTT
TRBJ2-5,.,.,TRBV2,CASSETSQETQYF,TGTGCCAGCAGTGAGACGTCCCAAGAGACCCAGTACTTC
TRBJ2-7,.,.,TRBV5-5,CASSSRGLAEQYF,TGTGCCAGCAGCTCGAGGGGTCTTGCCGAGCAGTACTTC
TRBJ1-6,.,.,TRBV28,CASSSNRDPSSYNSPLHF,TGTGCCAGCAGTTCTAACCGGGATCCGAGCTCCTATAATTCACCCCTCCACTTT
TRBJ1-5,.,.,TRBV7-2,CASSRGQPQHF,TGTGCCAGCAGCCGGGGTCAGCCCCAGCATTTT
TRBJ1-4,.,.,TRBV28,CASRGRYEKLFF,TGTGCCAGCAGGGGGCGTTATGAAAAACTGTTTTTT
TRBJ1-2,.,.,TRBV7-2,CASSYGRDISWGYTF,TGTGCCAGCAGCTATGGTCGGGACATAAGCTGGGGCTACACCTTC
TRBJ1-4,.,.,TRBV12-3/TRBV12-4,CASSFGPYEKLFF,TGTGCCAGCAGTTTTGGACCATATGAAAAACTGTTTTTT
TRBJ2-7,.,.,TRBV19,CASSIRGADEQYF,TGTGCCAGTAGCATCCGGGGAGCTGACGAGCAGTACTTC
TRBJ2-2,.,.,TRBV7-2,CASSLVGRFGGELFF,TGTGCCAGCAGCTTAGTCGGACGCTTTGGCGGGGAGCTGTTTTTT
TRBJ2-3,TRBD2,.,TRBV5-1,CASKSLAGVTDTQYF,TGCGCCAGCAAGTCTCTAGCGGGGGTCACAGATACGCAGTATTTT
TRBJ1-1,.,.,TRBV30,CAFEMNTEAFF,TGTGCCTTTGAGATGAACACTGAAGCTTTCTTT
TRBJ2-1,.,.,TRBV20-1,CSAPRYNEQFF,TGCAGTGCCCCCCGGTACAATGAGCAGTTCTTC
TRBJ2-3,TRBD1,.,TRBV18,CASSPPDRATDTQYF,TGTGCCAGCTCACCACCGGACAGGGCAACAGATACGCAGTATTTT
TRBJ2-3,TRBD2,.,TRBV6-6,CASSPTSGTTSVRTDTQYF,TGTGCCAGCAGTCCAACATCAGGGACTACTAGCGTGCGCACAGATACGCAGTATTTT
TRBJ1-5,.,.,TRBV18,CASSPLGGSDQPQHF,TGTGCCAGCTCACCATTAGGAGGTTCCGATCAGCCCCAGCATTTT
TRBJ2-5,.,.,TRBV6-2/TRBV6-3,CASSRLAVGVETQYF,TGTGCCAGCAGTCGCCTGGCAGTAGGTGTCGAGACCCAGTACTTC